Below, 15 T cell receptor beta chains from the same sample are listed, as sequenced in a study of T cells after yellow fever vaccination. From the 5' RACE reads, TCRdb called clonotypes with MiXCR, one entry per CDR3 protein. The sample carries about 550,000 distinct CDR3 sequences, less than 20% recorded once. The specimen was PBMCs, collected 15 days after the yellow fever booster vaccination. Every receptor here comes from a man aged 30 to 45 who received the YFV17D yellow fever vaccine.

The chain employs TRBV20-1 and TRBJ2-7, with 7 bases aligning to TRBD1. The V segment lost 0 bases and the J segment 3 bases; nucleotides outside the gene matches: 8. Germline V gene sequence: CDR1 DFQATT, CDR2 SNEGSKA (reference sequence). The CDR3 runs to 15 residues. This CDR3 reads CSARDRQTGNYEQYF. Written as DNA, the CDR3 is TGCAGTGCTAGAGATCGTCAGACAGGGAACTACGAGCAGTACTTC.

This clonotype occurred many times. The rearrangement joins TRBV20-1 to TRBJ2-2; a possible D gene is TRBD2 (6 bases). CDR3 length equals 14 residues. From germline, CDR1 is DFQATT and CDR2 SNEGSKA (reference sequence). V was cut by 8 bases and J by 4 bases, with 17 bases left in between. Here the CDR3 DNA reads TGCAGTAGCACTATGCGGGGTAGCACCGGGGAGCTGTTTTTT. Translating gives CSSTMRGSTGELFF.

This clonotype was counted between two and nine times. V usage is TRBV5-1 and J usage is TRBJ2-5, with 8 bases lining up with TRBD2. Germline V gene data show CDR1 as SGHRS and CDR2 as YFSETQ. The CDR3 runs to 13 residues. The ends lost 8 bases at V and 5 bases at J; junction bases unmatched: 8. The CDR3 reads CASRREDWETQYF. As DNA, the CDR3 is TGCGCCAGTCGGCGGGAGGATTGGGAGACCCAGTACTTC. Together with reference TRBV5-1 and TRBJ2-5, the CDR3 gives the full variable domain: KAGVTQTPRYLIKTRGQQVTLSCSPISGHRSVSWYQQTPGQGLQFLFEYFSETQRNKGNFPGRFSGRQFSNSRSEMNVSTLELGDSALYLCASRREDWETQYFGPGTRLLVL.

This clonotype was observed a few times. V and J are TRBV20-1 and TRBJ2-7, with 13 positions matching TRBD2. The V segment lost 3 bases and the J segment 7 bases; nucleotides outside the gene matches: 12. Germline V CDR1 and CDR2: DFQATT, SNEGSKA (reference sequence). CDR3 size: 16 residues. CDR3 coding DNA: TGCAGTGCTAGCCTCCGACTAGCGGGAGGATCTCGTGAGCAGTACTTC. Translated: CSASLRLAGGSREQYF.

The V gene is TRBV7-2, the J gene TRBJ2-3, with D uncertain. The CDR3 sequence is 13 residues long. Per germline, CDR1 SGHTA and CDR2 FQGNSA. Trimming pared 1 base from V and 2 bases from J, leaving 4 bases between. The CDR3: CASSLEYTDTQYF. The CDR3 DNA sequence: TGTGCCAGCAGCTTAGAGTACACAGATACGCAGTATTTT.

The rearrangement joins TRBV5-1 to TRBJ1-1, with 7 bases that match TRBD1. Germline lookup yields CDR1 SGHRS and CDR2 YFSETQ. The CDR3 is 14 residues long. V lost 3 bases to trimming and J lost 5 bases; unmatched junction nucleotides: 7. CDR3 coding DNA: TGCGCCAGCAGCTGGGGAACAGGGGCGACTGAAGCTTTCTTT. It encodes CASSWGTGATEAFF.

V usage is TRBV7-6 and J usage is TRBJ2-7; TRBD2 matches at 9 bases. Trimming at V came to 3 bases and at J to 4 bases, leaving 7 bases not matched to a gene. Germline-derived CDR1 and CDR2 are SGHVS and FNYEAQ. The CDR3 has 15 amino acids. CDR3: CASSLDSGSLYEQYF. The CDR3 DNA sequence: TGTGCCAGCAGCTTGGATAGCGGGAGTCTGTACGAGCAGTACTTC.

On this clonotype itself: At one boundary the junction diverges from the germline segment, which might be a read error. The CDR3 nucleotides read TGTGCCAGCAGTTTGAGTCAGGTAGAGGGTGGGGCCAAGGTCCTGACTTTC. Protein product: CASSLSQVEGGAKVLTF. This sequence joins TRBV12-3 or TRBV12-4 and TRBJ2-6; D possibly uses TRBD1 or TRBD2 (5 bases each). This CDR3 has 17 residues.

This clonotype has a handful of counts. The rearrangement uses TRBV7-2 and TRBJ2-7; 7 bases agree with TRBD2. Losses at the gene ends were 0 bases for V and 6 bases for J; bases not matched to a gene: 5. CDR1 and CDR2 (germline): SGHTA, FQGNSA. This CDR3 has 14 residues. The DNA for the CDR3 is TGTGCCAGCAGCTTAGCCCAGGGCGGGGGCGAGCAGTACTTC. The encoded protein is CASSLAQGGGEQYF.

The chain uses TRBV20-1 and TRBJ2-7, with 12 bases fitting TRBD2. Germline lookup yields CDR1 DFQATT and CDR2 SNEGSKA (reference sequence). This CDR3 has 15 residues. The J segment lost 4 bases and the V segment lost 0 bases, leaving 4 bases of the junction unmatched. The CDR3 region is CSARDTTSGRYEQYF. The DNA of the CDR3 is TGCAGTGCTAGAGATACAACTAGCGGGAGGTACGAGCAGTACTTC.

The J gene is TRBJ2-3, the V gene TRBV20-1; D is possibly TRBD2 (5 bases). Germline V gives CDR1 DFQATT, CDR2 SNEGSKA (reference sequence). The V and J ends lost 3 bases and 3 bases respectively, with 16 bases between them. CDR3 length: 15 amino acids. The CDR3 region is CSASSDRELTDTQYF. The CDR3 coding sequence is TGCAGTGCTAGTTCGGACCGGGAACTAACAGATACGCAGTATTTT.

J is TRBJ2-1 and V is TRBV15, with TRBD2 matching over 10 bases. V lost 7 bases, J lost 8 bases, and 2 bases stayed unmatched. The CDR3 runs 12 residues. Germline lookup yields CDR1 LNHNV and CDR2 YYDKDF (reference sequence). Here the CDR3 DNA reads TGTGCCACCAAGCGGGAGGGCTATGAGCAGTTCTTC. This codes for CATKREGYEQFF.

In this sample, this clonotype turned up a few times. The CDR3 loop is CASSLPLTGVSEQFF. The CDR3 nucleotides are TGTGCCAGCAGTTTGCCCCTAACGGGAGTTAGTGAGCAGTTCTTC. The rearrangement joins TRBV28 to TRBJ2-1; D perhaps matches TRBD2 (6 bases). Germline CDR1 is MDHEN and CDR2 is SYDVKM. This CDR3 contains 15 residues. V dropped 3 bases and J dropped 9 bases, with 18 bases sitting between them.

The rearrangement links TRBV29-1 to TRBJ2-1; 16 bases fit TRBD2. V lost 3 bases and J lost 4; bases outside the gene matches: 6. The CDR3 runs 17 residues. Germline loops: CDR1 SQVTM, CDR2 ANQGSEA. CDR3 DNA sequence: TGCAGCGTTGAGGGACTAGCGGGAGGGCAAGGGTACAATGAGCAGTTCTTC. Translated: CSVEGLAGGQGYNEQFF.

This clonotype was found a few times. The CDR3 region is CSVVAQGAMDTQYF. CDR3 nucleotide sequence: TGCAGCGTCGTCGCCCAGGGGGCTATGGATACGCAGTATTTT. This chain links TRBV29-1 with TRBJ2-3; 8 nucleotides agree with TRBD1. V shed 6 bases, J shed 6 bases, and the junction held 11 bases outside the gene matches. The CDR3 contains 14 residues. Per germline, CDR1 SQVTM and CDR2 ANQGSEA.